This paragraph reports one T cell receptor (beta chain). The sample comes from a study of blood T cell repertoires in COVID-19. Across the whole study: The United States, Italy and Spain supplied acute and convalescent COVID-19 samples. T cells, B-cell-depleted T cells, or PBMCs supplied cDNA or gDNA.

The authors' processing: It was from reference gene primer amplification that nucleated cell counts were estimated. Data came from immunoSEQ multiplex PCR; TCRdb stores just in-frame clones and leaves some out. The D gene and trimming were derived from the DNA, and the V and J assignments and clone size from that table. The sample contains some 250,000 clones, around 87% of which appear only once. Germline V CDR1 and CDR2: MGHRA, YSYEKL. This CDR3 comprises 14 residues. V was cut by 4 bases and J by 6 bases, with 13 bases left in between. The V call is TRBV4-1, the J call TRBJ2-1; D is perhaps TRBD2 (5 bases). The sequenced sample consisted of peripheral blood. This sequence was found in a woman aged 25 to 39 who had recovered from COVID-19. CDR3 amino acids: CASSLKRVSNEQFF. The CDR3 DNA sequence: TGCGCCAGCAGCCTGAAGAGGGTGAGCAATGAGCAGTTCTTC.